This is a list of T cell receptor beta chains from one sample in a study of early T cells in non-severe SARS-CoV-2 infection. Each CDR3 protein is one row after TCRdb ran MiXCR on the 5' RACE reads. The sample lists tens of thousands of distinct CDR3 sequences, less than 20% occurring once. Here the sequenced sample was whole blood, taken at baseline. The receptors come from an adult who was a healthcare worker with PCR-confirmed SARS-CoV-2 infection or an uninfected control (not recorded which). The CDR3 runs from the conserved cysteine through the conserved F or W. D genes are given only for firm matches. Only part of the rows carry a size: once, few, many, or a class if the clone is expanded.

>TRBV24-1|15|TRBD1|-|TRBJ2-1
TGTGCCACCAGTGATCGGACAGGGGGTTGGAATGAGCAGTTCTTC
CATSDRTGGWNEQFF
>TRBV19|14|-|-|TRBJ2-7
TGTGCCAGTAGGGGGCGGGACGGCGCCTACGAGCAGTACTTC
CASRGRDGAYEQYF
>TRBV29-1|12|-|-|TRBJ2-5
TGCAGCGTTGAGCCTAGCCCGAAGACCCAGTACTTC
CSVEPSPKTQYF
>TRBV4-2|15|TRBD1|-|TRBJ1-6
TGTGCCAGCACAGACGCGACAGGGCCGAATTCACCCCTCCACTTT
CASTDATGPNSPLHF
>TRBV6-5|13|-|few|TRBJ2-1
TGTGCCAGCAGCCTCCCGGGGCTTCGTGAGCAGTTCTTC
CASSLPGLREQFF
>TRBV7-2|16|-|-|TRBJ2-7
TGTGCCAGCAGCTCCCCATTGGGGACTGCTTCCTACGAGCAGTACTTC
CASSSPLGTASYEQYF
>TRBV7-9|14|-|-|TRBJ1-4
TGTGCCAGCAGCTATTACCCGGGCGTTGGAAAACTGTTTTTT
CASSYYPGVGKLFF
>TRBV7-2|13|-|few|TRBJ2-5
TGTGCCAGCAGCTTAGGCGATTTTGTGACCCAGTACTTC
CASSLGDFVTQYF
>TRBV5-4|16|-|-|TRBJ2-5
TGTGCCAGCAGCCCACGTACCACAGGGACCCAAGAGACCCAGTACTTC
CASSPRTTGTQETQYF
>TRBV7-2|15|TRBD2|-|TRBJ2-7
TGTGCCAGCAGCTTTCAGGCTTCAGCGGGGCACGAGCAGTACTTC
CASSFQASAGHEQYF
>TRBV10-3|14|TRBD2|-|TRBJ2-7
TGTGCCATCAGCATTCAAGCGGGAGCCTACGAGCAGTACTTC
CAISIQAGAYEQYF
>TRBV7-6|16|TRBD1|many|TRBJ1-5
TGTGCCAGCAGCGTAGGAGCCCAGGGGGCGGGCGGGCCCCAGCATTTT
CASSVGAQGAGGPQHF
>TRBV29-1|12|-|-|TRBJ1-2
TGCAGCGTTTATGGATCCGGCTATGGCTACACCTTC
CSVYGSGYGYTF
>TRBV7-8|15|-|medium-sized|TRBJ1-2
TGTGCCAGCAGTCCCCCCGGGACCTTAAATCATGGCTACACCTTC
CASSPPGTLNHGYTF
>TRBV7-9|15|-|-|TRBJ2-2
TGTGCCAGCTCCCTTTTGGGGGATAACACCGGGGAGCTGTTTTTT
CASSLLGDNTGELFF
>TRBV5-8|13|-|few|TRBJ2-3
TGTGCCAGCAGCTTCCAGGGTACAGATACGCAGTATTTT
CASSFQGTDTQYF
>TRBV12-3/TRBV12-4|15|-|-|TRBJ2-1
TGTGCCAGCAGTTTACTGCGGAGGAGCTACAATGAGCAGTTCTTC
CASSLLRRSYNEQFF
>TRBV20-1|13|-|few|TRBJ1-1
TGCAGTGGAAGCGACGGAGAGAACACTGAAGCTTTCTTT
CSGSDGENTEAFF
>TRBV5-1|15|-|-|TRBJ2-3
TGCGCCAGCAGCTTGAGAGCCCCAGCCGCAGATACGCAGTATTTT
CASSLRAPAADTQYF
>TRBV7-2|14|-|-|TRBJ1-2
TGTGCCAGCAGCTTAGACAGTAACCACTATGGCTACACCTTC
CASSLDSNHYGYTF
>TRBV6-5|14|TRBD1|-|TRBJ2-2
TGTGCCAGCAGGCCCGGGACAGCAACCGGGGAGCTGTTTTTT
CASRPGTATGELFF
>TRBV5-1|14|-|-|TRBJ2-1
TGCGCCAGCAGCTCGGGGGCGTCCTACAATGAGCAGTTCTTC
CASSSGASYNEQFF
>TRBV18|13|-|few|TRBJ1-6
TGTGCCAGCTCAGGGGCGGATAATTCACCCCTCCACTTT
CASSGADNSPLHF
>TRBV28|16|-|few|TRBJ1-3
TGTGCCAGCAGTTTATATCAGGCAAACTCTGGAAACACCATATATTTT
CASSLYQANSGNTIYF
>TRBV10-2|13|-|-|TRBJ2-1
TGCGCCAGCAGAGGACGGACCGTGGATGAGCAGTTCTTC
CASRGRTVDEQFF
>TRBV12-3/TRBV12-4|14|TRBD2|-|TRBJ2-5
TGTGCCAGCAGTTTAGCGCCTGGGGCGGGGGCCCAGTACTTC
CASSLAPGAGAQYF
>TRBV7-8|15|-|-|TRBJ2-3
TGTGCCAGCAGCTTATCAGGGGCGATGGAAGATACGCAGTATTTT
CASSLSGAMEDTQYF
>TRBV20-1|13|-|-|TRBJ1-1
TGCAGTGCTAGAGCCACAGGGCAAACTGAAGCTTTCTTT
CSARATGQTEAFF
>TRBV5-1|14|-|few|TRBJ2-7
TGCGCCAGCAGCTTAGGGAACCCCAACTACGAGCAGTACTTC
CASSLGNPNYEQYF
>TRBV4-2|14|-|few|TRBJ1-2
TGTGCCAGCAGCCAAGAGGGGTATCCTTATGGCTACACCTTC
CASSQEGYPYGYTF
>TRBV14|14|-|-|TRBJ1-2
TGTGCCAGCGCGGCAGGGAGCTTTGGCTATGGCTACACCTTC
CASAAGSFGYGYTF
>TRBV5-6|14|-|-|TRBJ2-2
TGTGCCAGCAGCCCTAACGCAGGGGCCGGGGAGCTGTTTTTT
CASSPNAGAGELFF
>TRBV5-1|16|-|-|TRBJ1-2
TGCGCCAGCAGCCCCACCGACGGGGGCTTGGGGTATGGCTACACCTTC
CASSPTDGGLGYGYTF
>TRBV19|16|TRBD1|few|TRBJ2-7
TGTGCCAGTAGTCCGCCGGACAGGGTTCACTCCTACGAGCAGTACTTC
CASSPPDRVHSYEQYF
>TRBV29-1|13|-|few|TRBJ2-5
TGCAGCGCCGGACATTCTGCATCGGGGACCCAGTACTTC
CSAGHSASGTQYF
>TRBV7-9|15|TRBD1|few|TRBJ2-5
TGTGCCAGCAGCCCGGGGGGACAGGGGAGCGAGACCCAGTACTTC
CASSPGGQGSETQYF
>TRBV12-3/TRBV12-4|16|-|-|TRBJ1-3
TGTGCCAGCAGTTTAAAATCCGGACTGATTGGAAACACCATATATTTT
CASSLKSGLIGNTIYF
>TRBV6-6|14|TRBD1|many|TRBJ1-5
TGTGCCACCGCGGACAGGGAACGCAATCAGCCCCAGCATTTT
CATADRERNQPQHF
>TRBV20-1|13|-|few|TRBJ2-2
TGCAGTGCTAGCCAGACTAACACCGGGGAGCTGTTTTTT
CSASQTNTGELFF
>TRBV7-6|15|-|few|TRBJ2-1
TGTGCCAGCAGCCCCGGGACCAATCGTTACAATGAGCAGTTCTTC
CASSPGTNRYNEQFF
>TRBV11-2|13|-|many|TRBJ2-7
TGTGCCAGCAGCCGGGACCGACTCTACGAGCAGTACTTC
CASSRDRLYEQYF
>TRBV7-9|15|-|-|TRBJ2-5
TGTGCCAGCAGCTTTGAGGGGGGCCTCCAAGAGACCCAGTACTTC
CASSFEGGLQETQYF
>TRBV2|16|-|few|TRBJ2-2
TGTGCCAGCAGTGAAACGGAGGGCACGAACACCGGGGAGCTGTTTTTT
CASSETEGTNTGELFF
>TRBV6-1|13|-|few|TRBJ2-7
TGTGCCAGCACCCTGGACCTGGGCTACGAGCAGTACTTC
CASTLDLGYEQYF
>TRBV20-1|13|TRBD2|many|TRBJ2-1
TGCAGTGCTGTTGAACGACTAGCGAGGGAGCAGTTCTTC
CSAVERLAREQFF
>TRBV6-2/TRBV6-3|13|-|few|TRBJ1-5
TGTGCCAGCAGTCCCACCGTCGGCTGGCCCCAGCATTTT
CASSPTVGWPQHF
>TRBV29-1|12|-|-|TRBJ2-1
TGCAGTCTGTGGGAGAAGTACAATGAGCAGTTCTTC
CSLWEKYNEQFF
>TRBV10-2|15|TRBD2|-|TRBJ2-2
TGCGCCAGCAGGACTAGCGGGAGGGAAACCGGGGAGCTGTTTTTT
CASRTSGRETGELFF
>TRBV20-1|15|-|few|TRBJ1-3
TGCAGTGCCAATCCCGGGTCCCTCTCTGGAAACACCATATATTTT
CSANPGSLSGNTIYF
>TRBV5-4|15|TRBD1|few|TRBJ2-1
TGTGCCAGCAGCTTGGGGACAGGGGGAGGGAATGAGCAGTTCTTC
CASSLGTGGGNEQFF
>TRBV12-3/TRBV12-4|16|TRBD2|few|TRBJ2-3
TGTGCCAGCAGTACGTGGGGGGGAGCGGGCACAGATACGCAGTATTTT
CASSTWGGAGTDTQYF
>TRBV4-3|14|-|few|TRBJ2-3
TGCGCCAGCAGCCAACGGGCAGGGCAAGATACGCAGTATTTT
CASSQRAGQDTQYF
>TRBV11-2|15|TRBD2|few|TRBJ2-3
TGTGCCAGCAGCTTTCGAGGGAGGGAGCAAGATACGCAGTATTTT
CASSFRGREQDTQYF
>TRBV27|18|-|-|TRBJ2-5
TGTGCCAGCAGTTTATCCTCTCGGGCTAGCGCCTCACAAGAGACCCAGTACTTC
CASSLSSRASASQETQYF